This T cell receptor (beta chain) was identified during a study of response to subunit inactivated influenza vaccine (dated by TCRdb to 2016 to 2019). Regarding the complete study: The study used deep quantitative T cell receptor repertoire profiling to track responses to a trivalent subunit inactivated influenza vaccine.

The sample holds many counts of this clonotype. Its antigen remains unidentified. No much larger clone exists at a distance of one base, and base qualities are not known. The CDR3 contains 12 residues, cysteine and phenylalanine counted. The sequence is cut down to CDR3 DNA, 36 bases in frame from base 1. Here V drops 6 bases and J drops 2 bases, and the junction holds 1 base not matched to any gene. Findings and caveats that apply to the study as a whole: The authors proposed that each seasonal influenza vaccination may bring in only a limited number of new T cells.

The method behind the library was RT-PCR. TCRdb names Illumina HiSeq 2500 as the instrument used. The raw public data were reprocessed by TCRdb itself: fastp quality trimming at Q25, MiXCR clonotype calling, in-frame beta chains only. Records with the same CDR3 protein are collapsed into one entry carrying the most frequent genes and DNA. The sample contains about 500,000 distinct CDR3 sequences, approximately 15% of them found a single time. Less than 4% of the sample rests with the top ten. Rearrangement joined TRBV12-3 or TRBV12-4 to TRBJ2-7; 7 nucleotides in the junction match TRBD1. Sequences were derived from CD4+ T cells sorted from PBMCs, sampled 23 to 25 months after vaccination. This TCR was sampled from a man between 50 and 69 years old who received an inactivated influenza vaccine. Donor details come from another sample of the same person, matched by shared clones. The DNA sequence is TGTGCCAGCAGGGGACAGACCTACGAGCAGTACTTC. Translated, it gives CASRGQTYEQYF.